Sequencing of this TCR beta chain was carried out in a study of low-dose radiotherapy and immunotherapy resistance in tumors. TRAV- and TRBV-specific primers were used for first-strand cDNA, which covered alpha and beta chains. For amplifying TCRs, the PCR ran for about 20 cycles with Phusion, which was used together with a constant-region primer and the adapter on the V primers. TCRdb called the reads again in MiXCR, with one record for every CDR3 protein. In the table there are tens of thousands of distinct CDR3 sequences, about 25% of which are singletons. This clonotype showed up many times. CDR3 length: 13 amino acids. Trimming removed 7 bases from V and 4 bases from J, with 13 bases in between. CDR1 MDHEN and CDR2 SYDVKM come from the germline V gene. The time point denotes: before trial treatment.

V and J are TRBV28 and TRBJ1-2; no definite D call. This material consisted of PBMCs, taken before treatment. This clonotype was sampled from a male donor with rectosigmoid adenocarcinoma. CDR3 sequence reads: CASTRREIYGYTF. The CDR3 DNA reads as TGTGCCAGCACCCGTAGGGAGATCTATGGCTACACCTTC.